These 13 T cell receptor beta chains share one sample of origin, sequenced in a study of preoperative IRX-2 immunotherapy in early breast cancer. Treatment meaning: preoperative locoregional IRX-2 cytokine immunotherapy. Only in-frame clones appear in the TCRdb table, and some are missing; sequencing was by immunoSEQ multiplex PCR. Here the sample spans around 39,000 clones, over 85% being singletons. The specimen comprised tumor tissue, sampled after IRX-2 immunotherapy. The receptor source for this set is a human donor with breast cancer.

J is TRBJ2-1 and V is TRBV15; possibly TRBD1 for D (6 bases). CDR1 is LNHNV and CDR2 is YYDKDF in the germline V gene (reference sequence). The germline V and J ends were trimmed by 2 bases and 2 bases, with 7 bases remaining between them. The CDR3 is 14 residues long. The CDR3 loop reads CATSRRTAYNEQFF. The CDR3 nucleotides are TGTGCCACCAGCAGAAGGACAGCCTACAATGAGCAGTTCTTC.

In DNA, the CDR3 is TGCGCCAGCAGCTTCCCTCCCGCGGAGAACTATGGCTACACCTTC. As protein: CASSFPPAENYGYTF. The V and J genes are TRBV5-1 and TRBJ1-2; the D is unclear. V was cut by 2 bases and J by 2 bases, with 13 bases left in between. The CDR3 contains 15 residues. Germline V gene data show CDR1 as SGHRS and CDR2 as YFSETQ.

In its sample, this clone was seen once. The genes are TRBV15 and TRBJ2-7; tentatively, D is TRBD2 (5 bases). The CDR3 extends over 17 amino acids. With 1 base removed from V and 3 bases from J, the gap between germline ends came to 19 bases. The germline V gene has CDR1 LNHNV and CDR2 YYDKDF (reference sequence). CDR3 bases: TGTGCCACCAGCAGAGGCCTCGCCGGGGTCATCTACTACGAGCAGTACTTC. This encodes CATSRGLAGVIYYEQYF.

The rearrangement links TRBV7-2 to TRBJ2-5; D gene ambiguous. The assigned J gene may be wrong: the sequence end matches TRBJ2-7 better. Germline CDR1 reads SGHTA; CDR2 reads FQGNSA. The CDR3 consists of 14 residues. The CDR3, as DNA: TGTGCCAGCAGCCCCGATGGACCCCTCTACGAGCAGTACTTC. Translating gives CASSPDGPLYEQYF.

This clone was seen a handful of times. V gene TRBV10-3 combines with J gene TRBJ2-5; 9 nucleotides agree with TRBD2. Germline V lookup: CDR1 ENHRY, CDR2 SYGVKD. Trimming cost V 4 bases and J 1 base; bases outside gene matches: 7. This CDR3 is 16 amino acids long. In nucleotides, the CDR3 is TGTGCCATCAGTGGAAGGGGCGGGGGGGCCCAAGAGACCCAGTACTTC. Protein: CAISGRGGGAQETQYF.

The V and J genes are TRBV30 and TRBJ1-5, with 8 bases that match TRBD1. The CDR3 loop spans 17 amino acids. The germline gives CDR1 GTSNPN, CDR2 SVGIG (reference sequence). Germline trimming cut 1 base from V and 1 base from J; bases unmatched to any gene: 9. The DNA for the CDR3 is TGTGCCTGGAGTGCGCCCAGGGGGCTGTGGAGCAATCAGCCCCAGCATTTT. Its translation: CAWSAPRGLWSNQPQHF.

The chain joins TRBV6-5 to TRBJ1-6; D is undetermined. V was shortened by 6 bases and J by 7 bases, with 16 bases between the two germline ends. The germline gives CDR1 MNHEY, CDR2 SVGAGI. This CDR3 is built from 15 residues. DNA of the CDR3: TGTGCCAGCAGATGGGAGTTACAAGGAAATTCACCCCTCCACTTT. Translated, it gives CASRWELQGNSPLHF.

The DNA for the CDR3 is TGCGCCAGCAGCTTGGTACAAGGAGGATCGCTGGAGACCCAGTACTTC. This translates into CASSLVQGGSLETQYF. The chain couples TRBV5-1 to TRBJ2-5; perhaps TRBD2 as D (5 bases). The V and J ends lost 0 bases and 5 bases respectively, with 17 bases between them. CDR3 size: 16 residues. Looked up from germline, CDR1 is SGHRS and CDR2 is YFSETQ.

The chain joins TRBV5-1 to TRBJ2-3; a possible D gene is TRBD1 (5 bases). The CDR3 runs 14 residues. Between the trimmed V and J ends, which lost 0 bases and 2 bases, there was a span of 7 bases. CDR1 is SGHRS and CDR2 is YFSETQ in the germline V gene. In DNA, the CDR3 is TGCGCCAGCAGCTTGGTAGGGGCCACAGATACGCAGTATTTT. Protein sequence: CASSLVGATDTQYF.

The chain uses TRBV11-3 and TRBJ2-1; TRBD2 agrees at 9 bases. The V and J ends lost 1 base and 9 bases, in that order; junction bases with no gene match: 13. This CDR3 is built from 17 residues. Germline loops: CDR1 SGHNT, CDR2 YENEEA. The CDR3 coding sequence is TGTGCCAGCAGCTTAGGGGGTAGCGGGAGATATAGGAGTGAGCAGTTCTTC. It translates to CASSLGGSGRYRSEQFF.

The chain has TRBV27 and TRBJ2-7; 7 bases line up with TRBD1. CDR3 length: 14 residues. Per the germline V gene, CDR1 is MNHEY and CDR2 is SMNVEV (reference sequence). Trimming at V came to 4 bases and at J to 6 bases, leaving 9 bases not matched to a gene. For the CDR3, the DNA is TGTGCCAGCAGTTCTACAGACAGGGAAGCCGAGCAGTACTTC. It yields the protein CASSSTDREAEQYF.

The chain recombines TRBV5-1 with TRBJ2-7; 8 bases match TRBD1. The CDR3 sequence is 15 residues long. Germline values: CDR1 SGHRS, CDR2 YFSETQ. With V trimmed by 1 base and J by 3 bases, 6 bases remained unmatched. The chain's CDR3 is CASSLTGGGIYEQYF. The CDR3 DNA follows: TGCGCCAGCAGCTTGACAGGGGGTGGAATCTACGAGCAGTACTTC.

The CDR3 coding sequence is TGTGCCAGTAGCACCGCAGGGACAGGGATTTACACTGAAGCTTTCTTT. This encodes CASSTAGTGIYTEAFF. The chain uses TRBV19 and TRBJ1-1; 9 nucleotides line up with TRBD1. Trimming cost V 6 bases and J 3 bases; bases outside gene matches: 11. The V gene's germline CDR1 is LNHDA and CDR2 SQIVND (reference sequence). The CDR3 is 16 residues long.